The 17 T cell receptor beta chains below were found in one sample sequenced in a study of blood T cells in healthy people across ages. The second PCR ran about 6 to 11 cycles with a sample-barcoded 5' primer and J-beta primers. TCRdb re-derived calls from the 5' RACE reads in MiXCR, one entry per CDR3 protein. This sample has approximately 2,000,000 distinct CDR3 sequences, with roughly 43% found just once. The sample was blood. The receptor source for this set is a human donor in good health.

This clonotype was seen more than once but under ten times. The rearrangement uses TRBV20-1 and TRBJ1-1; no firm D call. The germline CDR1 and CDR2 sequences are DFQATT and SNEGSKA (reference sequence). Trimming left V 2 bases short and J 5 bases short, with 9 bases between. CDR3 length: 12 residues. CDR3 in amino acids: CSARKSLTEAFF. The CDR3 DNA reads as TGCAGTGCTAGAAAAAGCCTGACTGAAGCTTTCTTT.

The genes are TRBV6-5 and TRBJ1-1; D is unresolved. The CDR3 has 15 amino acids. Germline CDR1 reads MNHEY; CDR2 reads SVGAGI. The germline V and J ends were trimmed by 5 bases and 1 base, with 14 bases remaining between them. The CDR3 here is CASSPGSVENTEAFF. For the CDR3, the DNA is TGTGCCAGCAGTCCCGGTTCTGTTGAGAACACTGAAGCTTTCTTT.

This rearrangement joins TRBV4-3 to TRBJ2-7, with D tentatively TRBD2 (5 bases). The CDR3 is 16 amino acids. The germline gives CDR1 LGHNA, CDR2 YSLEER. V was cut by 0 bases and J by 3 bases, with 15 bases left in between. The chain's CDR3 is CASSQDVTGLSYEQYF. The CDR3 DNA follows: TGCGCCAGCAGCCAAGATGTAACGGGATTGAGCTACGAGCAGTACTTC.

This chain uses TRBV7-6 with TRBJ2-3; tentative D call: TRBD2 (5 bases). The CDR3 covers 13 residues. Looked up from germline, CDR1 is SGHVS and CDR2 is FNYEAQ. Trimming stripped 3 bases from V and 5 bases from J, with 9 bases between. CDR3 sequence reads: CASSFYAGDTQYF. The CDR3, as DNA: TGTGCCAGCAGCTTTTATGCGGGAGATACGCAGTATTTT.

This clonotype turned up a few times. This chain uses TRBV5-1 with TRBJ2-1, with 9 bases matching TRBD1. V shed 2 bases, J shed 8 bases, and the junction held 11 bases outside the gene matches. Germline assignment: CDR1 SGHRS and CDR2 YFSETQ. The CDR3 length is 16 residues. The CDR3 reads CASSLSGQGFSDEQFF. For the CDR3, the DNA is TGCGCCAGCAGCTTATCCGGACAGGGGTTTAGCGATGAGCAGTTCTTC.

The J gene is TRBJ2-5, the V gene TRBV29-1; D unclear. Trimming pared 6 bases from V and 2 bases from J, leaving 10 bases between. This CDR3 region has 12 residues. The germline gives CDR1 SQVTM, CDR2 ANQGSEA. DNA of the CDR3: TGCAGCGTCCCTGCCAGACAAGAGACCCAGTACTTC. Its protein is CSVPARQETQYF.

This clonotype occurred a few times. The J gene is TRBJ2-1, the V gene TRBV27; TRBD2 matches at 13 bases. Germline loops: CDR1 MNHEY, CDR2 SMNVEV (reference sequence). The CDR3 length is 15 residues. V shed 6 bases and J 4 bases; nucleotides not matched to a gene: 3. CDR3 sequence reads: CASRGLAGNYNEQFF. The CDR3 nucleotides are TGTGCCAGCAGGGGACTAGCGGGGAATTACAATGAGCAGTTCTTC.

This clonotype has more than one count but fewer than ten. The gene calls are TRBV28 and TRBJ2-1, with D maybe TRBD2 (6 bases). This CDR3 has 15 amino acids. V lost 1 base and J lost 8, with 15 bases in between. The germline CDR1 and CDR2 sequences are MDHEN and SYDVKM. CDR3 coding DNA: TGTGCCAGCAGTTTATCCCGGGACTTTGGGGATGAGCAGTTCTTC. Protein sequence: CASSLSRDFGDEQFF.

This rearrangement joins TRBV2 to TRBJ1-5; possible D gene TRBD1, 5 bases. The germline V gene encodes CDR1 SNHLY and CDR2 FYNNEI. Between the trimmed V and J ends, which lost 4 bases and 9 bases, there was a span of 16 bases. The CDR3 sequence is 14 residues long. DNA for the CDR3: TGTGCCAGCAGTGCCGGGACGGATAGTGTGCCCCAGCATTTT. Amino acid sequence: CASSAGTDSVPQHF.

This clonotype was seen a handful of times. The chain employs TRBV9 and TRBJ1-4; D is unclear. The V end was cut by 0 bases, the J end by 3 bases, with 9 bases between. Per the germline V gene, CDR1 is SGDLS and CDR2 is YYNGEE. The CDR3 length is 15 residues. Here the CDR3 DNA reads TGTGCCAGCAGCGTAGGTCTTGGGCCTAATGAAAAACTGTTTTTT. This codes for CASSVGLGPNEKLFF.

This clonotype was recorded a few times. The V and J genes are TRBV6-5 and TRBJ2-3, with D perhaps matching TRBD1 or TRBD2 (6 bases each). Between the trimmed V and J ends, which lost 6 bases and 1 base, there was a span of 14 bases. The CDR3 is 15 amino acids. Per germline, CDR1 MNHEY and CDR2 SVGAGI. In DNA, the CDR3 is TGTGCCAGCAGGACTTTTAGGGGGGGCACAGATACGCAGTATTTT. It codes for CASRTFRGGTDTQYF.

The chain carries TRBV6-2 or TRBV6-3 and TRBJ2-3; 12 bases agree with TRBD1. The CDR3 sequence is 15 residues long. Germline V gene sequence: CDR1 MNHEY, CDR2 SVGEGT. Trimming took 4 bases from V and 7 from J; bases not matched to a gene: 6. The CDR3 is CASSSMGQGAYTQYF. The CDR3 bases are TGTGCCAGCAGTTCCATGGGACAGGGGGCTTATACGCAGTATTTT.

As DNA, the CDR3 is TGTGCCAGCAGCAACCATTCCGACAGGAACCCGAACACCGGGGAGCTGTTTTTT. Encoded protein: CASSNHSDRNPNTGELFF. The chain is built from TRBV21-1 and TRBJ2-2; TRBD1 reflects the table's D call only, with no check against the DNA. TRBV21-1 represents a pseudogene. The length of the CDR3 is 18 residues.

The chain joins TRBV5-1 to TRBJ2-7; 8 bases align to TRBD1. The CDR3 consists of 15 residues. The germline V gene encodes CDR1 SGHRS and CDR2 YFSETQ. Unmatched junction bases numbered 12, after V lost 4 bases and J lost 6 bases. In DNA, the CDR3 is TGCGCCAGCAGCCCAGGACAGGGCTCATACTGCGAGCAGTACTTC. It specifies CASSPGQGSYCEQYF.

The chain couples TRBV9 to TRBJ2-3; 9 positions agree with TRBD2. Unmatched junction bases numbered 0, after V lost 0 bases and J lost 1 base. CDR3 length equals 15 residues. Germline V gene lookup returns CDR1 SGDLS and CDR2 YYNGEE. The CDR3, as DNA: TGTGCCAGCAGCGTAGGGACTAGCGGCACAGATACGCAGTATTTT. This translates into CASSVGTSGTDTQYF.

The rearrangement links TRBV20-1 to TRBJ2-5; D remains ambiguous. The CDR3 is 13 residues long. V lost 2 bases to trimming and J lost 1 base, with 8 bases between them. CDR1 DFQATT and CDR2 SNEGSKA come from the germline V gene (reference sequence). The DNA of the CDR3 is TGCAGTGCTAGACCATCCCCCCAAGAGACCCAGTACTTC. Translated, it gives CSARPSPQETQYF.

The chain links TRBV7-2 to TRBJ2-5; 12 bases are a match to TRBD2. J lost 2 bases, V lost 1 base, and 8 bases had no gene match. In germline, CDR1 is SGHTA, CDR2 FQGNSA. The CDR3 totals 18 residues. CDR3 protein: CASSLVASGGVRQETQYF. CDR3 DNA sequence: TGTGCCAGCAGCTTAGTGGCTAGCGGGGGGGTACGGCAAGAGACCCAGTACTTC.